The 30 T cell receptor beta chains below come from one sample, sequenced in a study of a mutant IDH1 vaccine in newly diagnosed glioma. TCRdb's table, derived via immunoSEQ multiplex PCR, lists solely in-frame clones and lacks some. Of 85,000 to 100,000 clones detected, about four fifths appear once; the ten largest clones hold 7% to 9%. Time point defined: baseline, week 1 (first vaccination visit). The treatment denotes: pre-vaccination baseline after standard-of-care therapy. Here the sequenced sample was PBMCs, taken from a glioma patient treated with radiotherapy, temozolomide or both. The receptors originated from a woman aged 50 to 65 with glioma.

In this sample, this clone turned up once. The chain uses TRBV10-1 and TRBJ1-3; possibly TRBD1 for D (5 bases). Trimming took off 8 bases at V and 0 bases at J, with 11 bases between the two ends. Looked up from germline, CDR1 is WNHNN and CDR2 is SYGVQD (reference sequence). The CDR3 length is 14 residues. CDR3 loop: CASGGESSGNTIYF. The CDR3 DNA is TGCGCCAGCGGGGGGGAGAGCTCTGGAAACACCATATATTTT.

J is TRBJ1-1 and V is TRBV15, with TRBD1 as a possible D gene (5 bases). V was trimmed by 1 base and J by 2 bases, leaving 11 bases between them. The germline CDR1 and CDR2 sequences are LNHNV and YYDKDF (reference sequence). The CDR3 is 15 amino acids. The chain's CDR3 is CATSRVLGPNTEAFF. The DNA of the CDR3 is TGTGCCACCAGCAGAGTCCTGGGGCCTAACACTGAAGCTTTCTTT.

This chain connects TRBV10-3 to TRBJ1-6; D is possibly TRBD1 (5 bases). Germline-derived CDR1 and CDR2 are ENHRY and SYGVKD. The V end was cut by 2 bases, the J end by 14 bases, with 13 bases between. The length of the CDR3 is 13 residues. The CDR3 bases are TGTGCCATCAGTGAGGCGCCGGGGCTTACCCTCCACTTT. Translation gives CAISEAPGLTLHF.

The V gene is TRBV7-2, the J gene TRBJ2-3, with 9 nucleotides matching TRBD2. This CDR3 comprises 15 residues. Trimming took 1 base from V and 5 from J; bases not matched to a gene: 4. Germline loops: CDR1 SGHTA, CDR2 FQGNSA. CDR3 protein: CASSLEAGGQDTQYF. CDR3 bases: TGTGCCAGCAGCTTAGAGGCGGGGGGGCAAGATACGCAGTATTTT. Based on the CDR3 plus reference TRBV7-2 and TRBJ2-3, the full variable domain is GAGVSQSPSNKVTEKGKDVELRCDPISGHTALYWYRQSLGQGLEFLIYFQGNSAPDKSGLPSDRFSAERTGGSVSTLTIQRTQQEDSAVYLCASSLEAGGQDTQYFGPGTRLTVL.

The chain couples TRBV7-6 to TRBJ1-2, with 7 bases lining up with TRBD1. CDR3 size: 14 residues. The germline gives CDR1 SGHVS, CDR2 FNYEAQ. V lost 4 bases and J lost 7; bases outside the gene matches: 9. The CDR3: CASSSADRVRGYTF. In DNA, the CDR3 is TGTGCCAGCAGCTCAGCCGACAGGGTACGTGGCTACACCTTC.

V and J are TRBV5-1 and TRBJ1-2, with D perhaps matching TRBD1 (6 bases). Germline loops: CDR1 SGHRS, CDR2 YFSETQ. The CDR3 is 13 residues long. V was shortened by 2 bases and J by 7 bases, with 12 bases between the two germline ends. As DNA, the CDR3 is TGCGCCAGCAGCTTAAGACAGGAGGCTGGCTACACCTTC. Translating it yields CASSLRQEAGYTF.

This chain joins TRBV19 and TRBJ1-6, with D uncertain. This CDR3 region has 12 residues. Per the germline V gene, CDR1 is LNHDA and CDR2 is SQIVND (reference sequence). V gave up 10 bases and J gave up 9 bases, with 13 bases separating them. The CDR3 reads CATSIGSSPLHF. CDR3 in DNA: TGTGCCACCAGTATAGGAAGTTCACCCCTCCACTTT.

The chain uses TRBV9 and TRBJ1-2, with unresolved D. V shed 4 bases and J shed 2 bases, with 15 bases lying between them. CDR1 and CDR2 (germline): SGDLS, YYNGEE. The CDR3 is made up of 15 amino acids. The chain's CDR3 is CASSLREGANYGYTF. CDR3 bases: TGTGCCAGCAGCTTAAGGGAGGGCGCGAACTATGGCTACACCTTC.

The chain has TRBV20-1 and TRBJ2-3; no clear D gene. CDR3 length equals 10 residues. Germline loops: CDR1 DFQATT, CDR2 SNEGSKA (reference sequence). The V and J ends lost 6 bases and 2 bases respectively, with 3 bases between them. CDR3 in amino acids: CSAYTDTQYF. The CDR3, as DNA: TGCAGTGCCTACACAGATACGCAGTATTTT.

This rearrangement joins TRBV7-9 to TRBJ1-1; 8 bases align to TRBD1. The V gene end was trimmed by 5 bases and the J gene end by 4 bases; junction bases not matched to a gene: 12. The CDR3 extends over 16 amino acids. Germline CDR1 and CDR2: SEHNR and FQNEAQ (reference sequence). Here the CDR3 DNA reads TGTGCCAGCAGCCCCGGTTCTCGGACAGGGCGCACTGAAGCTTTCTTT. It specifies CASSPGSRTGRTEAFF.

The chain links TRBV28 to TRBJ1-4; TRBD1 is a possible D gene (6 bases). Per germline, CDR1 MDHEN and CDR2 SYDVKM. Trimming removed 5 bases from V and 5 bases from J, with 12 bases in between. The CDR3 runs 14 residues. Here the CDR3 DNA reads TGTGCCAGCAGTCTCCCGACAGGAAATGAAAAACTGTTTTTT. It encodes CASSLPTGNEKLFF.

J is TRBJ1-2 and V is TRBV29-1, with 11 positions matching TRBD1. CDR1 and CDR2 (germline): SQVTM, ANQGSEA. The CDR3 contains 17 residues. Unmatched junction bases numbered 17, after V lost 7 bases and J lost 4 bases. The CDR3 spells CSALGQGERGGSYGYTF. The CDR3 bases are TGCAGCGCCCTGGGACAGGGGGAGAGGGGAGGATCCTATGGCTACACCTTC.

The rearrangement links TRBV7-9 to TRBJ2-1; unclear D gene. The CDR3 has 11 amino acids. CDR1 and CDR2 from the germline V gene are SEHNR and FQNEAQ (reference sequence). Trimming left V 8 bases short and J 8 bases short, with 10 bases between. As DNA, the CDR3 is TGTGCCAGCTCTCCGTCCCATGAGCAGTTCTTC. Translated, it gives CASSPSHEQFF.

The rearrangement links TRBV5-4 to TRBJ2-7, with TRBD1 matching 8 bases. Germline trimming cut 3 bases from V and 7 bases from J; bases unmatched to any gene: 12. Looked up from germline, CDR1 is SGHNT and CDR2 is YYREEE (reference sequence). This CDR3 comprises 15 residues. The CDR3 sequence is CASSSAGTGIGEQYF. The CDR3, as DNA: TGTGCCAGCAGCTCGGCCGGGACAGGAATAGGTGAGCAGTACTTC.

The chain uses TRBV7-2 and TRBJ2-1; 11 bases align to TRBD2. Germline CDR1 SGHTA, CDR2 FQGNSA. The length of the CDR3 is 15 residues. V gave up 6 bases and J gave up 4 bases; unmatched junction bases: 5. The CDR3 DNA follows: TGTGCCAGCAGAGCCCCTAGCGGGGGGTACAATGAGCAGTTCTTC. This encodes CASRAPSGGYNEQFF.

The rearrangement joins TRBV30 to TRBJ2-7, with D perhaps given as TRBD1 or TRBD2 (6 bases each). In germline, CDR1 is GTSNPN, CDR2 SVGIG (reference sequence). V was shortened by 4 bases and J by 2 bases, with 15 bases between the two germline ends. The CDR3 spans 14 residues. The CDR3 region is CAWTPGALPYEQYF. The CDR3 DNA is TGTGCCTGGACCCCGGGGGCTCTTCCCTACGAGCAGTACTTC.

The genes are TRBV29-1 and TRBJ1-2; tentative D call: TRBD1 (5 bases). CDR1 is SQVTM and CDR2 is ANQGSEA in the germline V gene. The V end was cut by 7 bases, the J end by 8 bases, with 17 bases between. This CDR3 contains 12 residues. CDR3 DNA: TGCAGCGCGCGGGGCCTACGCTTGGGCTACACCTTC. Protein product: CSARGLRLGYTF.

This clone occurred a few times. This chain joins TRBV6-1 and TRBJ1-5; no reliable D call. The CDR3 length is 16 residues. The germline V gene encodes CDR1 MNHNS and CDR2 SASEGT. Between the trimmed V and J ends, which lost 3 bases and 1 base, there was a span of 13 bases. This CDR3 is CASSDLTTLSNQPQHF. The CDR3 DNA reads TGTGCCAGCAGTGACCTAACCACCTTGAGCAATCAGCCCCAGCATTTT.

The chain combines TRBV7-6 with TRBJ1-5; TRBD1 matches 7 bases. Germline CDR1 SGHVS, CDR2 FNYEAQ. The ends lost 1 base at V and 0 bases at J; junction bases unmatched: 12. CDR3 length: 19 amino acids. The CDR3 reads CASSLEGVDRESSNQPQHF. The CDR3 nucleotides read TGTGCCAGCAGCTTAGAGGGGGTTGACAGGGAAAGTAGCAATCAGCCCCAGCATTTT.

This clone was seen only once. The chain has TRBV4-3 and TRBJ2-1; D is unresolved. Deletions cut 0 bases from V and 10 bases from J, with 16 bases between. The CDR3 loop spans 15 amino acids. Germline loops: CDR1 LGHNA, CDR2 YSLEER. CDR3 DNA: TGCGCCAGCAGCCAAGAGGCCCCGGCCGCGAGAGAGCAGTTCTTC. Encoded protein: CASSQEAPAAREQFF.

This clone appeared a few times. The genes are TRBV19 and TRBJ1-1; 7 nucleotides line up with TRBD1. CDR1 and CDR2 (germline): LNHDA, SQIVND (reference sequence). Trimming at V came to 6 bases and at J to 4 bases, leaving 5 bases not matched to a gene. The CDR3 totals 13 residues. CDR3 nucleotide sequence: TGTGCCAGTAGGAACAGGGGAGGCACTGAAGCTTTCTTT. Amino acid sequence: CASRNRGGTEAFF.

The rearrangement links TRBV4-2 to TRBJ2-1; possibly TRBD2 for D (5 bases). The CDR3 is made up of 13 amino acids. The V gene lost 3 bases and the J gene lost 5 bases, with 8 bases spanning the gap. The germline V gene has CDR1 LGHNA and CDR2 YNFKEQ. The CDR3 region has the DNA TGTGCCAGCAGCCAGCGGGTCGACAATGAGCAGTTCTTC. This sequence encodes CASSQRVDNEQFF.

The rearrangement uses TRBV9 and TRBJ2-5, with 7 bases lining up with TRBD2. CDR1 SGDLS and CDR2 YYNGEE come from the germline V gene. This CDR3 has 13 amino acids. The V gene end was trimmed by 2 bases and the J gene end by 4 bases; junction bases not matched to a gene: 2. The CDR3 sequence is CASSVGGRETQYF. The DNA for the CDR3 is TGTGCCAGCAGCGTGGGGGGGAGAGAGACCCAGTACTTC. The full variable domain, rest sourced from reference TRBV9 and TRBJ2-5, is DSGVTQTPKHLITATGQRVTLRCSPRSGDLSVYWYQQSLDQGLQFLIQYYNGEERAKGNILERFSAQQFPDLHSELNLSSLELGDSALYFCASSVGGRETQYFGPGTRLLVL.

The CDR3 DNA sequence: TGTGCCAGCAGCGTAGGGGCACCGGGAGGCGGTGATGGCTACACCTTC. Translating it yields CASSVGAPGGGDGYTF. This chain links TRBV9 with TRBJ1-2; D gene ambiguous. V was trimmed by 0 bases and J by 6 bases, leaving 18 bases between them. Germline V gene sequence: CDR1 SGDLS, CDR2 YYNGEE. This CDR3 contains 16 residues.

The rearrangement uses TRBV6-5 and TRBJ2-5, with D possibly called TRBD1 or TRBD2 (5 bases each). Germline CDR1 and CDR2: MNHEY and SVGAGI. V lost 7 bases and J lost 2, with 14 bases in between. This CDR3 contains 14 residues. The CDR3 region is CASTRDGTQETQYF. DNA of the CDR3: TGTGCCAGCACCCGGGACGGAACTCAAGAGACCCAGTACTTC.

The CDR3 reads CASSPRPEDALGGNTIYF. The CDR3 coding sequence is TGTGCCAGCAGCCCGAGACCGGAGGACGCTCTCGGTGGAAACACCATATATTTT. The chain combines TRBV9 with TRBJ1-3, with D uncertain. This CDR3 region has 18 residues. V lost 4 bases, J lost 3 bases, and 23 bases lay in between. From germline, CDR1 is SGDLS and CDR2 YYNGEE. The full variable domain, rest sourced from reference TRBV9 and TRBJ1-3, is DSGVTQTPKHLITATGQRVTLRCSPRSGDLSVYWYQQSLDQGLQFLIQYYNGEERAKGNILERFSAQQFPDLHSELNLSSLELGDSALYFCASSPRPEDALGGNTIYFGEGSWLTVV.

A few counts support this clone. The chain carries TRBV30 and TRBJ1-1; 10 bases align to TRBD1. Per germline, CDR1 GTSNPN and CDR2 SVGIG (reference sequence). The V gene end was trimmed by 1 base and the J gene end by 5 bases; junction bases not matched to a gene: 10. This CDR3 contains 16 residues. The CDR3 DNA reads TGTGCCTGGAGTGCAGGGGACAGGGGTGTTTGGACTGAAGCTTTCTTT. This translates into CAWSAGDRGVWTEAFF.

This chain uses TRBV9 with TRBJ1-6; D unclear. Trimming shortened V by 6 bases and J by 0 bases, and 16 bases separated the two germline ends. This CDR3 contains 17 residues. The germline V gene has CDR1 SGDLS and CDR2 YYNGEE. This CDR3 reads CASTRQIESSYNSPLHF. In nucleotides, the CDR3 is TGTGCCAGCACCAGACAAATAGAAAGCTCCTATAATTCACCCCTCCACTTT.

The V gene is TRBV30, the J gene TRBJ1-1; no reliable D call. CDR1 and CDR2 (germline): GTSNPN, SVGIG (reference sequence). The V and J ends lost 2 bases and 4 bases respectively, with 11 bases between them. The CDR3 runs to 13 residues. The CDR3: CAWSRVIITEAFF. The CDR3 bases are TGTGCCTGGAGTCGGGTCATTATCACTGAAGCTTTCTTT.

The chain links TRBV5-1 to TRBJ1-6; D might be TRBD1 (5 bases). The V gene lost 4 bases and the J gene lost 4 bases, with 15 bases spanning the gap. Germline V gene data show CDR1 as SGHRS and CDR2 as YFSETQ. This CDR3 comprises 16 residues. The CDR3 DNA follows: TGCGCCAGCAGCGAGAGTGGGGGTCGGTATAATTCACCCCTCCACTTT. The encoded protein is CASSESGGRYNSPLHF.